These T cell receptor beta chains were read from a single sample in a study of blood T cell repertoires in COVID-19. Sequenced by immunoSEQ multiplex PCR; TCRdb stores in-frame clones only, minus some. The sample consists of just over 300,000 clones, approximately 86% of them appearing once. Material: peripheral blood. The receptors were gathered from a man younger than 35 with active or convalescent COVID-19. CDR3s include the opening cysteine and the closing phenylalanine or tryptophan. D genes are given only for firm matches. Clone size is stated in some rows and not others, as once, few, many or a class when expanded.

v_gene: TRBV6-5; d_gene: NA; abundance: NA; j_gene: TRBJ2-3; CDR3nt: TGTGCCAGCAAGTCGGGACTCCTCACAGATACGCAGTATTTT; CDR3aa: CASKSGLLTDTQYF
v_gene: TRBV7-2; d_gene: NA; abundance: NA; j_gene: TRBJ2-3; CDR3nt: TGTGCCAGCAGCCCAACGGGGGGCTTGGGAGATACGCAGTATTTT; CDR3aa: CASSPTGGLGDTQYF
v_gene: TRBV5-1; d_gene: TRBD2; abundance: few; j_gene: TRBJ2-7; CDR3nt: TGCGCCAGCTCGGGGGGACCCTCCTACGAGCAGTACTTC; CDR3aa: CASSGGPSYEQYF
v_gene: TRBV19; d_gene: TRBD2; abundance: NA; j_gene: TRBJ2-3; CDR3nt: TGTGCCAGTAGTTCCACCCGACTAGCGGGGGCAGATACGCAGTATTTT; CDR3aa: CASSSTRLAGADTQYF
v_gene: TRBV28; d_gene: NA; abundance: NA; j_gene: TRBJ1-1; CDR3nt: TGTGCCAGCAGTTTTCGTGGACAGAGCTTTGGCGGCACTGAAGCTTTCTTT; CDR3aa: CASSFRGQSFGGTEAFF
v_gene: TRBV3-1/TRBV3-2; d_gene: NA; abundance: NA; j_gene: TRBJ1-2; CDR3nt: TGTGCCAGCAGCCAAGACAGGTATGGCTACACCTTC; CDR3aa: CASSQDRYGYTF
v_gene: TRBV10-1; d_gene: TRBD2; abundance: NA; j_gene: TRBJ2-3; CDR3nt: TGCGCCAGCAGTGAGTATGTGGCTAGCGGGGCCTCTTACACAGATACGCAGTATTTT; CDR3aa: CASSEYVASGASYTDTQYF
v_gene: TRBV7-9; d_gene: NA; abundance: NA; j_gene: TRBJ2-1; CDR3nt: TGTGCCAGCAGCCCTACGGGGGCCTACAATGAGCAGTTCTTC; CDR3aa: CASSPTGAYNEQFF
v_gene: TRBV19; d_gene: NA; abundance: few; j_gene: TRBJ1-2; CDR3nt: TGTGCCAGTAGCCGGGGAGGGGCCGAGGAGGTATTATTTTTGGACTATGGCTACACCTTC; CDR3aa: CASSRGGAEEVLFLDYGYTF
v_gene: TRBV2; d_gene: NA; abundance: NA; j_gene: TRBJ1-5; CDR3nt: TGTGCCAGCAGTGAAGGTCAGGGCTATCAGCCCCAGCATTTT; CDR3aa: CASSEGQGYQPQHF
v_gene: TRBV11-2; d_gene: NA; abundance: NA; j_gene: TRBJ2-2; CDR3nt: TGTGCCAGCAGCTTATATTTTGGGAGTGTCGGGGAGCTGTTTTTT; CDR3aa: CASSLYFGSVGELFF
v_gene: TRBV11-2; d_gene: TRBD1; abundance: few; j_gene: TRBJ1-2; CDR3nt: TGTGCCAGCAGCCTGGCGCAGGGGGCGCTTGGCTACACCTTC; CDR3aa: CASSLAQGALGYTF
v_gene: TRBV7-3; d_gene: NA; abundance: NA; j_gene: TRBJ1-1; CDR3nt: TGTGCCAGCAGCTTAACTGGGGGGAGTGAAGCTTTCTTT; CDR3aa: CASSLTGGSEAFF
v_gene: TRBV29-1; d_gene: NA; abundance: NA; j_gene: TRBJ1-2; CDR3nt: TGCAGCGCCGTCGAGACGGAGAACTATGGCTACACCTTC; CDR3aa: CSAVETENYGYTF
v_gene: TRBV5-1; d_gene: NA; abundance: NA; j_gene: TRBJ1-6; CDR3nt: TGCGCCAGCAGATTACTGGTCGATTCACCCCTCCACTTT; CDR3aa: CASRLLVDSPLHF
v_gene: TRBV27; d_gene: NA; abundance: few; j_gene: TRBJ1-5; CDR3nt: TGTGCCAGCAGTTTACTAGGGGGCAATCAGCCCCAGCATTTT; CDR3aa: CASSLLGGNQPQHF
v_gene: TRBV11-2; d_gene: TRBD2; abundance: many; j_gene: TRBJ2-7; CDR3nt: TGTGCCAGCAGCTTAACGGGAGGGGTCTCCTACGAGCAGTACTTC; CDR3aa: CASSLTGGVSYEQYF
v_gene: TRBV10-2; d_gene: NA; abundance: NA; j_gene: TRBJ1-2; CDR3nt: TGCGCCAGCGGACCACAGGGAAGGGTCTATGGCTACACCTTC; CDR3aa: CASGPQGRVYGYTF
v_gene: TRBV4-1; d_gene: TRBD1; abundance: NA; j_gene: TRBJ1-3; CDR3nt: TGCGCCAGCAGATATACGACAGGGGGCTCGGACACCATATATTTT; CDR3aa: CASRYTTGGSDTIYF
v_gene: TRBV5-8; d_gene: NA; abundance: NA; j_gene: TRBJ2-3; CDR3nt: TGTGCCAGCAGCCTAAGTACAGAGTCCACAGATACGCAGTATTTT; CDR3aa: CASSLSTESTDTQYF
v_gene: TRBV19; d_gene: NA; abundance: NA; j_gene: TRBJ2-1; CDR3nt: TGTGCCAGTAGTATCTGGAGAGGGTTCTACAATGAGCAGTTCTTC; CDR3aa: CASSIWRGFYNEQFF
v_gene: TRBV4-1; d_gene: NA; abundance: NA; j_gene: TRBJ1-5; CDR3nt: TGCGCCAGCAGCCAGGGGGCTGGTCAGCCCCAGCATTTT; CDR3aa: CASSQGAGQPQHF